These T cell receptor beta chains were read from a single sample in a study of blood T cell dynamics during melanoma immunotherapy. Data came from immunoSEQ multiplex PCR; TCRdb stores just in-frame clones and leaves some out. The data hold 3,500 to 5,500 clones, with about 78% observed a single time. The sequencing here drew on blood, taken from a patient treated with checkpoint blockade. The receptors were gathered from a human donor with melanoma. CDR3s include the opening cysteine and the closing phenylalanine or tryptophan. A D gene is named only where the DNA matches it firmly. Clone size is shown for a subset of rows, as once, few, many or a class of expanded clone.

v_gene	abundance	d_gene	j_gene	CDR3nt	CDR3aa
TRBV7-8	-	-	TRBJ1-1	TGTGCCAGCAGCGTAGGTTCACAGGGTCGGGACACTGAAGCTTTCTTT	CASSVGSQGRDTEAFF
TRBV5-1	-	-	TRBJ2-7	TGCGCCAGCAGCTTTAACAGGGTCACTTTCTACGAGCAGTACTTC	CASSFNRVTFYEQYF
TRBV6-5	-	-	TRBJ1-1	TGTGCCAGCAGTCCCCAGTTGGACAGGAACACTGAAGCTTTCTTT	CASSPQLDRNTEAFF
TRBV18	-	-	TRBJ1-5	TGTGCCAGCTCACCTGAAAGGGGGTACAATCAGCCCCAGCATTTT	CASSPERGYNQPQHF
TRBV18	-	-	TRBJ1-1	TGTGCCAGCTCACCGGGGCGGACTGAAGCTTTCTTT	CASSPGRTEAFF
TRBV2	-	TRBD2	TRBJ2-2	TGTGCCAGCGAAGGACTAGCGGGGGGCCCCGGGGAGCTGTTTTTT	CASEGLAGGPGELFF
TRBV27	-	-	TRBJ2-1	TGTGCCAGCACCACCAGGGGGGAGCTCTACAATGAGCAGTTCTTC	CASTTRGELYNEQFF
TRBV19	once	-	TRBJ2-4	TGTGCCAGTAGTATTTCTGGGGCCCAGAGACGGCTAGCCAAAAACATTCAGTACTTC	CASSISGAQRRLAKNIQYF
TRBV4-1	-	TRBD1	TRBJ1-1	TGCGCCAGCAGCCAAGTTTCCGGGGGGACAGGTTACACTGAAGCTTTCTTT	CASSQVSGGTGYTEAFF
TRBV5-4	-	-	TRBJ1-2	TGTGCCAGCAGCCCCGGATGGCCGGGGGGCTACACCTTC	CASSPGWPGGYTF
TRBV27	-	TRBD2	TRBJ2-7	TGTGCCAGCAGTTTTACTAGCGGAGGGTCCTACGAGCAGTACTTC	CASSFTSGGSYEQYF
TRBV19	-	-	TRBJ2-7	TGTGCCAGTAGTATAGGTATTCCCTTCAGTACCTACGAGCAGTACTTC	CASSIGIPFSTYEQYF
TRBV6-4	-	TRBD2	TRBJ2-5	TGTGCCAGCAGGCAGACTAGCGGGGAGACCCAGTACTTC	CASRQTSGETQYF
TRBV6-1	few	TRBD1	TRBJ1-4	TGTGCCAGCGTGAGGGGGCAGGGTGAAAAACTGTTTTTT	CASVRGQGEKLFF
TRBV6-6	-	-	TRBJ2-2	TGTGCCAGCAGTTACTCGACCTGGGGGCAAGGCGGGGAGCTGTTTTTT	CASSYSTWGQGGELFF
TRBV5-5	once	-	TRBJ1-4	TGTGCCAGCAGCTTTAGAAAGCCTAATGAAAAACTGTTTTTT	CASSFRKPNEKLFF
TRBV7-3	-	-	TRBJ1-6	TGTGCCAGCAGCGCACAGGGTTTGGGAGGTAATTCACCCCTCCACTTT	CASSAQGLGGNSPLHF
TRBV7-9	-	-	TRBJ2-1	TGTGCCAGCTACAACGGAGGCGGTGAGCAGTTCTTC	CASYNGGGEQFF
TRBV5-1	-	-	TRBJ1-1	TGCGCCAGCAGCTTGACCGACCGTCTGAACACTGAAGCTTTCTTT	CASSLTDRLNTEAFF
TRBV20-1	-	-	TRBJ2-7	TGCAGTGCTAGACAGGAGTACGAGCAGTACTTC	CSARQEYEQYF
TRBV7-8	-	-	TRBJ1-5	TGTGCCAGCAGCTCCAATGGACTTAGCAATCAGCCCCAGCATTTT	CASSSNGLSNQPQHF
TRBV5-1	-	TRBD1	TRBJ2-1	TGCGCCAGCAGCTTGGCCGGACAGGGTAGTGAGCAGTTCTTC	CASSLAGQGSEQFF
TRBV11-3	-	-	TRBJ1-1	TGTGCCAGCAGTTGGACGGGGGGGACTGAAGCTTTCTTT	CASSWTGGTEAFF
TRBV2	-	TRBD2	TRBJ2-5	TGTGCCAGCAGTTGGGCTAGCGGGGGAATACAAGAGACCCAGTACTTC	CASSWASGGIQETQYF